This TCR beta chain was observed in a study of breast tumors, draining lymph nodes, adjacent tissues. Losses at the gene ends were 4 bases for V and 7 bases for J; bases not matched to a gene: 6. Germline values: CDR1 MGHDK, CDR2 SYGVNS. The CDR3 covers 16 residues. TCRdb reanalysed the multiplex PCR reads using MiXCR and keeps one entry per CDR3 protein. The data contain approximately 90,000 distinct CDR3 sequences, roughly 29% of them singletons. Axillary draining lymph nodes of breast cancer patients supplied the node samples. This receptor was taken from a female donor with breast cancer. Some clones in this sample may be carry-over from other donors' samples. Material for sequencing was axillary lymph node tissue. The chain employs TRBV25-1 and TRBJ2-1; TRBD2 aligns across 14 bases. CDR3 loop: CASSARLAGGRNEQFF. In nucleotides, the CDR3 is TGTGCCAGCAGTGCTAGACTAGCGGGAGGGAGGAATGAGCAGTTCTTC.